This T cell receptor beta chain was captured by sequencing in a study of Ad26.COV2.S vaccination and SARS-CoV-2 variants. Treatment specified: roughly 18 received Ad26.COV2.S at low or high dose, single or two shots; several received placebo; per-sample allocation not given. Collection of the samples took place on day 63 after the first injection of vaccine or placebo. Germline assignment: CDR1 MDHEN and CDR2 SYDVKM. The CDR3 runs to 20 residues. V lost 5 bases and J lost 6, with 32 bases in between. Clones were read by immunoSEQ multiplex PCR, and TCRdb kept only the in-frame ones, dropping some. The sample has roughly 500,000 clones, around 88% seen once.

The specimen was peripheral blood, collected in a trial of Ad26.COV2.S vaccine versus placebo. The chain joins TRBV28 to TRBJ2-1; D may be TRBD2 (5 bases). This TCR derives from a person aged 18-65 years who received the Ad26.COV2.S COVID-19 vaccine or a placebo. The CDR3 reads CASSLTVLRASPGRINEQFF. The DNA of the CDR3 is TGTGCCAGCAGTCTCACGGTCCTTAGGGCTAGCCCGGGTAGAATCAATGAGCAGTTCTTC. Drawing the rest from reference TRBV28 and TRBJ2-1, the complete variable domain is DVKVTQSSRYLVKRTGEKVFLECVQDMDHENMFWYRQDPGLGLRLIYFSYDVKMKEKGDIPEGYSVSREKKERFSLILESASTNQTSMYLCASSLTVLRASPGRINEQFFGPGTRLTVL.